Listed below are T cell receptor beta chains from one sample, sequenced in a study of T cells in Graves' hyperthyroidism and ophthalmopathy. TCRdb re-analysed the multiplex PCR reads in MiXCR, keeping a single row per CDR3 protein. The table records more than 300,000 distinct CDR3 sequences, about a fifth of them present only once. The sequencing sample was made of blood. These receptors all come from a man aged 18 to 30 with Graves' ophthalmopathy. CDR3s include the opening cysteine and the closing phenylalanine or tryptophan. The order of the fields is D gene, V gene, clone size, J gene, CDR3 protein, CDR3 DNA. D genes are given only for firm matches. Size values are once, few and many counts, or a class for expanded clones, and some rows have none.

d_call: -
v_call: TRBV13
clone_size: few
j_call: TRBJ1-3
cdr3_aa: CASSHRQGNTIYF
cdr3_nt: TGTGCCAGCAGCCACAGGCAAGGAAACACCATATATTTT

d_call: -
v_call: TRBV27
clone_size: many
j_call: TRBJ2-7
cdr3_aa: CASSLAGIETHEQYF
cdr3_nt: TGTGCCAGCAGTTTAGCAGGGATTGAAACTCACGAGCAGTACTTC

d_call: TRBD2
v_call: TRBV29-1
clone_size: once
j_call: TRBJ2-3
cdr3_aa: CSVGLAGSTDTQYF
cdr3_nt: TGCAGCGTAGGACTAGCGGGGAGCACAGATACGCAGTATTTT

d_call: TRBD1
v_call: TRBV5-4
clone_size: -
j_call: TRBJ2-3
cdr3_aa: CASSRGTGGLSDTQYF
cdr3_nt: TGTGCCAGCAGCCGCGGGACAGGGGGTCTTTCAGATACGCAGTATTTT

d_call: -
v_call: TRBV14
clone_size: -
j_call: TRBJ1-5
cdr3_aa: CASSLTFQHF
cdr3_nt: TGTGCCAGCAGCCTCACGTTTCAGCATTTT

d_call: -
v_call: TRBV5-1
clone_size: few
j_call: TRBJ2-1
cdr3_aa: CASSLGARVNNEQFF
cdr3_nt: TGCGCCAGCAGTCTCGGTGCGAGGGTTAACAATGAGCAGTTCTTC

d_call: TRBD1
v_call: TRBV3-1
clone_size: many
j_call: TRBJ2-7
cdr3_aa: CASSQSGTGGEQYF
cdr3_nt: TGTGCCAGCAGCCAGTCCGGGACAGGGGGGGAGCAGTACTTC

d_call: -
v_call: TRBV6-5
clone_size: many
j_call: TRBJ2-3
cdr3_aa: CASSYSGTDTQYF
cdr3_nt: TGTGCCAGCAGTTACAGCGGAACAGATACGCAGTATTTT

d_call: TRBD2
v_call: TRBV7-8
clone_size: few
j_call: TRBJ2-3
cdr3_aa: CASSPGGSATDTQYF
cdr3_nt: TGTGCCAGCAGCCCGGGGGGATCTGCCACAGATACGCAGTATTTT

d_call: -
v_call: TRBV28
clone_size: few
j_call: TRBJ2-5
cdr3_aa: CASSEEGQHQETQYF
cdr3_nt: TGTGCCAGCAGTGAGGAGGGACAGCACCAAGAGACCCAGTACTTC

d_call: -
v_call: TRBV28
clone_size: many
j_call: TRBJ1-6
cdr3_aa: CASSLQAPYNSPLHF
cdr3_nt: TGTGCCAGCAGTTTACAGGCTCCCTATAATTCACCCCTCCACTTT

d_call: TRBD1
v_call: TRBV3-1
clone_size: few
j_call: TRBJ1-1
cdr3_aa: CASSTRDSTEAFF
cdr3_nt: TGTGCCAGCAGCACCCGGGACAGCACTGAAGCTTTCTTT

d_call: -
v_call: TRBV10-3
clone_size: few
j_call: TRBJ1-6
cdr3_aa: CAISEEEGSPLHF
cdr3_nt: TGTGCCATCAGTGAGGAGGAAGGGTCACCCCTCCACTTT

d_call: -
v_call: TRBV6-2/TRBV6-3
clone_size: few
j_call: TRBJ1-2
cdr3_aa: CASSYSNQDDRLYGYTF
cdr3_nt: TGTGCCAGCAGTTACTCGAACCAGGACGATCGCTTGTATGGCTACACCTTC

d_call: TRBD1
v_call: TRBV10-3
clone_size: many
j_call: TRBJ1-4
cdr3_aa: CATGQGAGEKLFF
cdr3_nt: TGTGCCACTGGACAGGGGGCGGGTGAAAAACTGTTTTTT

d_call: -
v_call: TRBV29-1
clone_size: many
j_call: TRBJ2-7
cdr3_aa: CSVRGAHYEQYF
cdr3_nt: TGCAGCGTTAGAGGGGCCCACTACGAGCAGTACTTC

d_call: TRBD2
v_call: TRBV5-4
clone_size: few
j_call: TRBJ2-3
cdr3_aa: CASSLERGGTDTQYF
cdr3_nt: TGTGCCAGCAGCTTGGAGCGGGGGGGCACAGATACGCAGTATTTT

d_call: TRBD1
v_call: TRBV5-1
clone_size: few
j_call: TRBJ2-3
cdr3_aa: CASSKTDRRTDTQYF
cdr3_nt: TGCGCCAGCAGCAAAACGGACAGGCGCACAGATACGCAGTATTTT

d_call: -
v_call: TRBV6-5
clone_size: few
j_call: TRBJ1-1
cdr3_aa: CASSYQAGLPDTEAFF
cdr3_nt: TGTGCCAGCAGTTACCAAGCAGGCCTGCCTGACACTGAAGCTTTCTTT

d_call: -
v_call: TRBV27
clone_size: -
j_call: TRBJ2-2
cdr3_aa: CASSNSFNTGELFF
cdr3_nt: TGTGCCAGCAGTAACAGCTTTAACACCGGGGAGCTGTTTTTT

d_call: -
v_call: TRBV14
clone_size: -
j_call: TRBJ1-4
cdr3_aa: CASSQGYGTGEKLFF
cdr3_nt: TGTGCCAGCAGCCAGGGGTACGGGACCGGTGAAAAACTGTTTTTT

d_call: TRBD1
v_call: TRBV10-3
clone_size: many
j_call: TRBJ1-1
cdr3_aa: CAVRTGDTEAFF
cdr3_nt: TGTGCCGTACGGACAGGCGACACTGAAGCTTTCTTT

d_call: TRBD1
v_call: TRBV28
clone_size: -
j_call: TRBJ2-7
cdr3_aa: CASSSGWTGSYEQYF
cdr3_nt: TGTGCCAGCAGTTCCGGATGGACAGGGTCCTACGAGCAGTACTTC

d_call: -
v_call: TRBV19
clone_size: few
j_call: TRBJ2-7
cdr3_aa: CASSPRLLSSYEQYF
cdr3_nt: TGTGCCAGTAGTCCCCGACTCCTCAGCTCCTACGAGCAGTACTTC

d_call: TRBD1
v_call: TRBV7-2
clone_size: many
j_call: TRBJ2-5
cdr3_aa: CASSPPTGRQGFRTQYF
cdr3_nt: TGTGCCAGCAGCCCTCCTACCGGCCGACAGGGGTTCAGGACCCAGTACTTC

d_call: TRBD1
v_call: TRBV15
clone_size: few
j_call: TRBJ1-1
cdr3_aa: CATSEPGTGKNTEAFF
cdr3_nt: TGTGCCACCAGCGAGCCCGGGACAGGGAAGAACACTGAAGCTTTCTTT

d_call: -
v_call: TRBV6-6
clone_size: many
j_call: TRBJ1-5
cdr3_aa: CASSYSSRGEYSNQPQHF
cdr3_nt: TGTGCCAGCAGTTACTCCAGCAGGGGAGAATATAGCAATCAGCCCCAGCATTTT

d_call: -
v_call: TRBV27
clone_size: -
j_call: TRBJ2-3
cdr3_aa: CASSLGRGPAREAQYF
cdr3_nt: TGTGCCAGCAGTTTAGGGCGGGGGCCGGCCCGGGAGGCGCAGTATTTT

d_call: TRBD1
v_call: TRBV14
clone_size: many
j_call: TRBJ2-5
cdr3_aa: CASAGQGKETQYF
cdr3_nt: TGTGCCAGTGCGGGACAGGGGAAAGAGACCCAGTACTTC

d_call: -
v_call: TRBV12-3/TRBV12-4
clone_size: many
j_call: TRBJ1-2
cdr3_aa: CASSYLWEDGYTF
cdr3_nt: TGTGCCAGCAGTTACCTCTGGGAGGATGGCTACACCTTC

d_call: -
v_call: TRBV6-2/TRBV6-3
clone_size: many
j_call: TRBJ1-1
cdr3_aa: CASTDGGGTEAFF
cdr3_nt: TGTGCCAGCACCGACGGAGGGGGAACTGAAGCTTTCTTT

d_call: -
v_call: TRBV6-2/TRBV6-3
clone_size: few
j_call: TRBJ1-3
cdr3_aa: CASRRDGLNTIYF
cdr3_nt: TGTGCCAGCAGAAGGGACGGATTAAACACCATATATTTT